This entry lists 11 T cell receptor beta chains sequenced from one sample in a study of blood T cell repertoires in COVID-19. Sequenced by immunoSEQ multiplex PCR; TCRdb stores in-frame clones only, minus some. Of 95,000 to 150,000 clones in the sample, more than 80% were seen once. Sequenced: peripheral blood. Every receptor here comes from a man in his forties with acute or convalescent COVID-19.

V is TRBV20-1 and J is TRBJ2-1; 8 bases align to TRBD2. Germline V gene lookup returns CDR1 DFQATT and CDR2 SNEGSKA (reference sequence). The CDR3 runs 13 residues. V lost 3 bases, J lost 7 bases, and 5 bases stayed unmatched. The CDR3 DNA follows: TGCAGTGCTAGTCCTGGACTAGCTAATGAGCAGTTCTTC. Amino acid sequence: CSASPGLANEQFF.

For the CDR3, the DNA is TGTGCCAGCAGCACACTAGCGGGAGGGCCTTCTGAGCAGTTCTTC. Encoded protein: CASSTLAGGPSEQFF. This chain uses TRBV14 with TRBJ2-1, with 13 bases identical to TRBD2. CDR3 length equals 15 residues. V dropped 5 bases and J dropped 9; count of bases not matched to a gene: 7. The germline V gene encodes CDR1 SGHDN and CDR2 FVKESK.

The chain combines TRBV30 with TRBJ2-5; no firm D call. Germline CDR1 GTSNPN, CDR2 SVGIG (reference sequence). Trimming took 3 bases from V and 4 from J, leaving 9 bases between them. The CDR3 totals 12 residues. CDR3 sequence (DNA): TGTGCCTGGAGACCCTATGGAGAGACCCAGTACTTC. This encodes CAWRPYGETQYF.

CDR3 DNA sequence: TGTGCCAGCAGCTATCGGACTGCGGATCAGCCCCAGCATTTT. This sequence encodes CASSYRTADQPQHF. V is TRBV7-2 and J is TRBJ1-5; D gene ambiguous. CDR1 is SGHTA, CDR2 FQGNSA, per germline. With 4 bases removed from V and 5 bases from J, the gap between germline ends came to 12 bases. The CDR3 consists of 14 residues.

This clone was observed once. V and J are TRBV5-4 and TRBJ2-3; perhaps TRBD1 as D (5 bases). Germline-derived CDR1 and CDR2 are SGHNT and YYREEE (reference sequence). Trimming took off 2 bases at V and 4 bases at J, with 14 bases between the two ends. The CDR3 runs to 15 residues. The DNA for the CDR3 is TGTGCCAGCAGCTTTTGGGTAGGGGCCGCAGATACGCAGTATTTT. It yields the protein CASSFWVGAADTQYF.

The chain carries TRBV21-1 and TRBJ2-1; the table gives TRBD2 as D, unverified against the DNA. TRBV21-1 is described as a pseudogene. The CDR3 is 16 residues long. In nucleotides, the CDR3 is TGTGCCAGCAGCAAAGACAAGCGAAACCTTTACAATGAGCAGTTCTTC. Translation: CASSKDKRNLYNEQFF.

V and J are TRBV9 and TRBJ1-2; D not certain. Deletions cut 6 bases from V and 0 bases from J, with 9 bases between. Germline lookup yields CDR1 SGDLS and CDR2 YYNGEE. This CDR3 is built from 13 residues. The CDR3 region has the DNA TGTGCCAGCAAGGCGGGAACTAACTATGGCTACACCTTC. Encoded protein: CASKAGTNYGYTF.

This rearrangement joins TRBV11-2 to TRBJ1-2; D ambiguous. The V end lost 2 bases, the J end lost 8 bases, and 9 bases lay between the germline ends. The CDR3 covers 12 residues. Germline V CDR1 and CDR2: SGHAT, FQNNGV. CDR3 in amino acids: CASSLLEVGYTF. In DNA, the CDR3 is TGTGCCAGCAGCTTACTGGAGGTGGGCTACACCTTC.

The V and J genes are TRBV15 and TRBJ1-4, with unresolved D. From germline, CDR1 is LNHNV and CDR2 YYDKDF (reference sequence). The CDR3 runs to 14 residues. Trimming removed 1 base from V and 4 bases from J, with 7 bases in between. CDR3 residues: CATSRAQSNEKLFF. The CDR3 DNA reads TGTGCCACCAGCAGAGCACAGAGTAATGAAAAACTGTTTTTT. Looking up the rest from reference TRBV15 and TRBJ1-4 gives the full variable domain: DAMVIQNPRYQVTQFGKPVTLSCSQTLNHNVMYWYQQKSSQAPKLLFHYYDKDFNNEADTPDNFQSRRPNTSFCFLDIRSPGLGDTAMYLCATSRAQSNEKLFFGSGTQLSVL.

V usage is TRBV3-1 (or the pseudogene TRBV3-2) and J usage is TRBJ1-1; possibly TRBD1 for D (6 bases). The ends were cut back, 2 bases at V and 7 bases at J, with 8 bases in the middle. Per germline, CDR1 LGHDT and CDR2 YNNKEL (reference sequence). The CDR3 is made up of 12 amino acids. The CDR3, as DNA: TGTGCCAGCAGCCAACCGGACAGTGAAGCTTTCTTT. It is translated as CASSQPDSEAFF.

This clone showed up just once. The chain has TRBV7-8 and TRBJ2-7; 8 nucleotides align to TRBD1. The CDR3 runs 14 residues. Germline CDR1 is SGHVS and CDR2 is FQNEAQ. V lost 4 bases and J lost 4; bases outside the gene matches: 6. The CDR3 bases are TGTGCCAGCAGCTCACCGGGACAGGCGTACGAGCAGTACTTC. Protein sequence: CASSSPGQAYEQYF. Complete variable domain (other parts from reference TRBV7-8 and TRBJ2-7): GAGVSQSPRYKVAKRGQDVALRCDPISGHVSLFWYQQALGQGPEFLTYFQNEAQLDKSGLPSDRFFAERPEGSVSTLKIQRTQQEDSAVYLCASSSPGQAYEQYFGPGTRLTVT.